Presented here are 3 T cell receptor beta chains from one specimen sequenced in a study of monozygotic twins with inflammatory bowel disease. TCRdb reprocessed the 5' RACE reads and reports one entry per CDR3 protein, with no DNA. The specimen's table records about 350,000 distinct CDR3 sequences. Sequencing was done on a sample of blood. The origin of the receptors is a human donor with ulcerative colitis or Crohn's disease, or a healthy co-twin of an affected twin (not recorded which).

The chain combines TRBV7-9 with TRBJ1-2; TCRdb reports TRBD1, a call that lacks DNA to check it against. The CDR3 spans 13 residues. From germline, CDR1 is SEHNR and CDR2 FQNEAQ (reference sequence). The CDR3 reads CASRGQGASGYTF.

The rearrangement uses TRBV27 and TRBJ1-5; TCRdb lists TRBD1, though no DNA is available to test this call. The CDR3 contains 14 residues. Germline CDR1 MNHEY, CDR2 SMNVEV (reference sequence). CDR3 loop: CASSFREGPQPQHF.

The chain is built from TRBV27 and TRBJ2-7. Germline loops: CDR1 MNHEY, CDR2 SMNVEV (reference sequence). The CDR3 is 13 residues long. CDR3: CASSSGRAYEQYF.